The rows below give T cell receptor beta chains drawn from one sample of a study of cytomegalovirus exposure and HLA in healthy donors. Only in-frame clones appear in the TCRdb table, and some are missing; sequencing was by immunoSEQ multiplex PCR. The sample yields under 200,000 clones, around three quarters seen once. The sample consisted of PBMCs. These TCRs come from a man in his forties in good health and CMV-seronegative. The CDR3 runs from the conserved cysteine through the conserved F or W. Fields, in order: J gene, D gene, V gene, clone size, CDR3 protein, CDR3 DNA. D genes are given only for firm matches. Clone size is stated in some rows and not others, as once, few, many or a class when expanded.

j_call: TRBJ2-1; d_call: TRBD2; v_call: TRBV4-2; clone_size: once; cdr3_aa: CASSPGTSGSPEQFF; cdr3_nt: TGTGCCAGCAGCCCGGGGACTAGCGGGAGCCCTGAGCAGTTCTTC
j_call: TRBJ2-7; d_call: TRBD2; v_call: TRBV27; clone_size: -; cdr3_aa: CASSFGTSHEQYF; cdr3_nt: TGTGCCAGCAGTTTTGGGACTAGCCACGAGCAGTACTTC
j_call: TRBJ1-4; d_call: -; v_call: TRBV18; clone_size: -; cdr3_aa: CASSPDEKLFF; cdr3_nt: TGTGCCAGCTCACCCGATGAAAAACTGTTTTTT
j_call: TRBJ1-2; d_call: -; v_call: TRBV7-9; clone_size: once; cdr3_aa: CASSLEALHGYTF; cdr3_nt: TGTGCCAGCAGCTTAGAAGCGTTACATGGCTACACCTTC
j_call: TRBJ2-3; d_call: -; v_call: TRBV7-7; clone_size: -; cdr3_aa: CASSLRVGGARGHTDTQYF; cdr3_nt: TGTGCCAGCAGCTTAAGGGTGGGGGGGGCGCGGGGCCACACAGATACGCAGTATTTT
j_call: TRBJ2-2; d_call: TRBD1; v_call: TRBV28; clone_size: -; cdr3_aa: CASYGQGQNTGELFF; cdr3_nt: TGTGCCAGCTATGGACAGGGACAGAACACCGGGGAGCTGTTTTTT
j_call: TRBJ2-1; d_call: -; v_call: TRBV20-1; clone_size: few; cdr3_aa: CSARKGNEQFF; cdr3_nt: TGCAGTGCACGTAAGGGGAATGAGCAGTTCTTC
j_call: TRBJ2-3; d_call: TRBD2; v_call: TRBV6-5; clone_size: once; cdr3_aa: CASSSPVSGRRDTQYF; cdr3_nt: TGTGCCAGCAGTTCTCCTGTGAGCGGGAGGCGGGATACGCAGTATTTT
j_call: TRBJ2-6; d_call: TRBD2; v_call: TRBV7-9; clone_size: -; cdr3_aa: CASSYMTSGTGANVLTF; cdr3_nt: TGTGCCAGCAGCTATATGACTAGCGGGACTGGGGCCAACGTCCTGACTTTC
j_call: TRBJ2-2; d_call: -; v_call: TRBV27; clone_size: -; cdr3_aa: CASSIEGPRGSTGELFF; cdr3_nt: TGTGCCAGCAGCATAGAGGGGCCCCGGGGGTCCACCGGGGAGCTGTTTTTT
j_call: TRBJ1-1; d_call: -; v_call: TRBV7-3; clone_size: -; cdr3_aa: CASSFLDSTEAFF; cdr3_nt: TGTGCCAGCAGCTTCTTGGACAGCACTGAAGCTTTCTTT
j_call: TRBJ1-1; d_call: -; v_call: TRBV6-4; clone_size: -; cdr3_aa: CASSGELNTEAFF; cdr3_nt: TGTGCCAGCAGTGGAGAGTTGAACACTGAAGCTTTCTTT
j_call: TRBJ2-1; d_call: TRBD2; v_call: TRBV10-3; clone_size: -; cdr3_aa: CAILAGGGLNEQFF; cdr3_nt: TGTGCCATTCTAGCGGGAGGTGGTCTCAATGAGCAGTTCTTC
j_call: TRBJ1-4; d_call: -; v_call: TRBV6-6; clone_size: few; cdr3_aa: CASSYILENGKLFF; cdr3_nt: TGTGCCAGCAGTTACATTCTGGAGAATGGAAAACTGTTTTTT
j_call: TRBJ2-5; d_call: -; v_call: TRBV4-1; clone_size: -; cdr3_aa: CASSPPRAVPETQYF; cdr3_nt: TGCGCCAGCAGCCCCCCTCGAGCTGTCCCGGAGACCCAGTACTTC
j_call: TRBJ2-3; d_call: TRBD2; v_call: TRBV7-2; clone_size: -; cdr3_aa: CASSSARTSGRAEDTQYF; cdr3_nt: TGTGCCAGCAGCTCCGCCCGGACTAGCGGGAGGGCCGAAGATACGCAGTATTTT
j_call: TRBJ1-2; d_call: TRBD1; v_call: TRBV18; clone_size: -; cdr3_aa: CASSPMGQGKNYGYTF; cdr3_nt: TGTGCCAGCTCACCCATGGGACAGGGGAAAAACTATGGCTACACCTTC
j_call: TRBJ2-3; d_call: -; v_call: TRBV7-2; clone_size: -; cdr3_aa: CASSLRTDTQYF; cdr3_nt: TGTGCCAGCAGCTTACGGACAGATACGCAGTATTTT
j_call: TRBJ2-2; d_call: -; v_call: TRBV4-1; clone_size: -; cdr3_aa: CASSQAFFTGELFF; cdr3_nt: TGCGCCAGCAGCCAAGCATTTTTCACCGGGGAGCTGTTTTTT
j_call: TRBJ2-7; d_call: TRBD1; v_call: TRBV30; clone_size: few; cdr3_aa: CAWSKGWTGSYEQYF; cdr3_nt: TGTGCCTGGAGTAAGGGGTGGACAGGGAGCTACGAGCAGTACTTC
j_call: TRBJ2-3; d_call: -; v_call: TRBV29-1; clone_size: -; cdr3_aa: CSVRDTSSTDTQYF; cdr3_nt: TGCAGCGTTCGGGACACCTCTAGCACAGATACGCAGTATTTT
j_call: TRBJ2-1; d_call: TRBD2; v_call: TRBV9; clone_size: -; cdr3_aa: CASSGLAAILNEQFF; cdr3_nt: TGTGCCAGCAGCGGGCTAGCGGCAATATTAAATGAGCAGTTCTTC
j_call: TRBJ1-1; d_call: TRBD1; v_call: TRBV27; clone_size: -; cdr3_aa: CASSHIEQGTEAFF; cdr3_nt: TGTGCCAGCAGTCACATCGAACAGGGGACTGAAGCTTTCTTT
j_call: TRBJ1-4; d_call: TRBD1; v_call: TRBV15; clone_size: -; cdr3_aa: CATSPRQGRNEKLFF; cdr3_nt: TGTGCCACCAGCCCACGACAGGGACGGAATGAAAAACTGTTTTTT
j_call: TRBJ2-7; d_call: -; v_call: TRBV28; clone_size: -; cdr3_aa: CASSSTSPPYEQYF; cdr3_nt: TGTGCCAGCAGTTCTACTTCCCCCCCCTACGAGCAGTACTTC
j_call: TRBJ2-3; d_call: -; v_call: TRBV30; clone_size: -; cdr3_aa: CAWSEGLSTDTQYF; cdr3_nt: TGTGCCTGGAGTGAAGGACTCAGCACAGATACGCAGTATTTT
j_call: TRBJ2-1; d_call: TRBD2; v_call: TRBV5-4; clone_size: -; cdr3_aa: CASSLALGEGRDEQFF; cdr3_nt: TGTGCCAGCAGCTTGGCCTTGGGGGAGGGCCGGGATGAGCAGTTCTTC
j_call: TRBJ2-7; d_call: -; v_call: TRBV27; clone_size: -; cdr3_aa: CASSLFWTESSYEQYF; cdr3_nt: TGTGCCAGCAGTTTATTTTGGACAGAGAGTTCCTACGAGCAGTACTTC
j_call: TRBJ2-7; d_call: -; v_call: TRBV6-5; clone_size: -; cdr3_aa: CASGTTASSYEQYF; cdr3_nt: TGTGCCAGCGGTACGACAGCGAGCTCCTACGAGCAGTACTTC
j_call: TRBJ1-6; d_call: -; v_call: TRBV2; clone_size: -; cdr3_aa: CASQDRIYSPLHF; cdr3_nt: TGTGCCAGCCAAGACAGAATATATTCACCCCTCCACTTT
j_call: TRBJ2-7; d_call: -; v_call: TRBV28; clone_size: -; cdr3_aa: CASSFGEKRDEQYF; cdr3_nt: TGTGCCAGCAGTTTCGGGGAAAAACGGGACGAGCAGTACTTC
j_call: TRBJ1-5; d_call: -; v_call: TRBV6-5; clone_size: few; cdr3_aa: CASRGPQPQHF; cdr3_nt: TGTGCCAGCAGGGGGCCTCAGCCCCAGCATTTT
j_call: TRBJ1-5; d_call: TRBD1; v_call: TRBV7-2; clone_size: -; cdr3_aa: CASSPQGGDHSIQHF; cdr3_nt: TGTGCCAGCAGCCCACAGGGGGGGGACCACAGTATTCAGCATTTT
j_call: TRBJ2-7; d_call: TRBD1; v_call: TRBV19; clone_size: -; cdr3_aa: CASSIPRQGGYEQYF; cdr3_nt: TGTGCCAGTAGTATCCCTCGACAGGGCGGCTACGAGCAGTACTTC
j_call: TRBJ2-5; d_call: TRBD1; v_call: TRBV5-4; clone_size: -; cdr3_aa: CASSLGDRGQETQYF; cdr3_nt: TGTGCCAGCAGCTTGGGGGACAGGGGCCAAGAGACCCAGTACTTC
j_call: TRBJ1-2; d_call: TRBD1; v_call: TRBV11-2; clone_size: -; cdr3_aa: CASSRPGGNGYTF; cdr3_nt: TGTGCCAGCAGCCGCCCAGGGGGGAATGGCTACACCTTC
j_call: TRBJ1-1; d_call: TRBD1; v_call: TRBV6-5; clone_size: -; cdr3_aa: CASRQGAGTEAFF; cdr3_nt: TGTGCCAGCCGACAGGGGGCTGGGACTGAAGCTTTCTTT